This TCR beta chain was profiled in a study of T cell responses to AZD1222 COVID-19 vaccine. Libraries were prepared by immunoSEQ multiplex PCR; TCRdb keeps only in-frame clonotypes and omits some of them. The table records roughly 67,000 clones, roughly 87% of them present only once. In the case of this clone: Its antigen is not known.

Study results and limitations: The study found vaccine-associated CD4 TCRs spanning spike, dominant at 160-218 and 743-854. The sample set comprised mostly white British donors with more females, and clonal diversity was possibly underestimated.

The sample consisted of peripheral blood, taken 28 days after the second AZD1222 dose. This TCR was recovered from an adult who received the AZD1222 COVID-19 vaccine.

The CDR3 loop reads CASSRRGGFYEQYF. CDR3 nucleotide sequence: TGTGCCAGCAGCCGACGGGGCGGGTTCTACGAGCAGTACTTC. This chain connects TRBV14 to TRBJ2-7; D is perhaps TRBD1 or TRBD2 (5 bases each). The CDR3 is 14 residues long. V was clipped by 4 bases and J by 3 bases, with 13 bases between them. From germline, CDR1 is SGHDN and CDR2 FVKESK. Full variable domain (missing parts from reference TRBV14 and TRBJ2-7): EAGVTQFPSHSVIEKGQTVTLRCDPISGHDNLYWYRRVMGKEIKFLLHFVKESKQDESGMPNNRFLAERTGGTYSTLKVQPAELEDSGVYFCASSRRGGFYEQYFGPGTRLTVT.